What follows are 4 T cell receptor beta chains derived from one specimen sequenced in a study of CD8 T cells in acute hepatitis C reinfection. Produced via immunoSEQ multiplex PCR; TCRdb's table is partial and in-frame only. The table lists 35,000 to 40,000 clones, around nine tenths of them singletons. As to time point: naive CD8 control sorted from an acute-time-point sample. Sequenced: naive CD8+ T cells from PBMCs. All receptors derive from a man younger than 45 with chronic hepatitis C.

V is TRBV19 and J is TRBJ2-3; weak D call: TRBD2 (6 bases). The CDR3 is 14 amino acids. Trimming stripped 5 bases from V and 2 bases from J, with 11 bases between. Per the germline V gene, CDR1 is LNHDA and CDR2 is SQIVND (reference sequence). Written as DNA, the CDR3 is TGTGCCAGTAGTTGGGGGACTTTCACAGATACGCAGTATTTT. It is translated as CASSWGTFTDTQYF.

This sequence joins TRBV4-2 and TRBJ2-1; tentatively, D is TRBD2 (7 bases). Trimming pared 1 base from V and 15 bases from J, leaving 16 bases between. The germline gives CDR1 LGHNA, CDR2 YNFKEQ. The length of the CDR3 is 13 residues. The CDR3 region is CASSQGLDGGLFF. In nucleotides, the CDR3 is TGTGCCAGCAGCCAAGGACTAGACGGGGGGCTGTTCTTC.

V usage is TRBV7-9 and J usage is TRBJ2-7, with 7 nucleotides matching TRBD2. This CDR3 has 15 amino acids. Germline CDR1 reads SEHNR; CDR2 reads FQNEAQ (reference sequence). V dropped 1 base and J dropped 5; count of bases not matched to a gene: 8. The CDR3 protein is CASSLVTSGIDEQYF. As DNA, the CDR3 is TGTGCCAGCAGCTTAGTTACCAGCGGGATCGACGAGCAGTACTTC.

The genes are TRBV27 and TRBJ2-3, with D tentatively TRBD1 or TRBD2 (6 bases each). Trimming took 4 bases from V and 9 from J, leaving 20 bases between them. The CDR3 consists of 15 residues. CDR1 is MNHEY, CDR2 SMNVEV, per germline (reference sequence). CDR3 in amino acids: CASSSGSRGLVTQYF. The CDR3 nucleotides read TGTGCCAGCAGTTCGGGGTCCCGGGGGCTGGTGACGCAGTATTTT.